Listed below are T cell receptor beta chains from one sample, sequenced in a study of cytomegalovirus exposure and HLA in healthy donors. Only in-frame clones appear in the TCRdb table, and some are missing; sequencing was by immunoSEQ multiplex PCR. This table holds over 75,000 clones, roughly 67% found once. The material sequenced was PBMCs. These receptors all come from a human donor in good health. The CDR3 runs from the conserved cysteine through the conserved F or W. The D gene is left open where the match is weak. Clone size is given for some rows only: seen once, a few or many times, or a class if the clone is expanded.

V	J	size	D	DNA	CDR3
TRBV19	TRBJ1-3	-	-	TGTGCCAGTAGTATGGACAGTGGAAACACCATATATTTT	CASSMDSGNTIYF
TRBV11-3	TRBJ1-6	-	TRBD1	TGTGCCAGCAGCTTAGAGGGGACAGGGGACTCACCCCTCCACTTT	CASSLEGTGDSPLHF
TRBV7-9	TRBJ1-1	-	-	TGTGCCAGCAGCTTAGCGGGGAGGAGTACTGAAGCTTTCTTT	CASSLAGRSTEAFF
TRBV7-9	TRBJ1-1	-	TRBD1	TGTGCCAGCAGCTTTTTCGGGACAGCCCATGAAGCTTTCTTT	CASSFFGTAHEAFF
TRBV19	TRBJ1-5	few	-	TGTGCCAGTAACACAGGGAATCAGCCCCAGCATTTT	CASNTGNQPQHF
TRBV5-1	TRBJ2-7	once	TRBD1	TGCGCCAGCCGCAGACAGGGGGACGAGCAGTACTTC	CASRRQGDEQYF
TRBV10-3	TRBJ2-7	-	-	TGTGCCATCAGTGAGAGGGCAGGGTGGTACGGGCAGTACTTC	CAISERAGWYGQYF
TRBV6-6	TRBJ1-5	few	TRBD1	TGTGCCAGCTGGGGGCAGGGGGTTCAACAGCCCCAGCATTTT	CASWGQGVQQPQHF
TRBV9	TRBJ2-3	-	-	TGTGCCAGCAGCCCCTCGGGAGATACGCAGTATTTT	CASSPSGDTQYF
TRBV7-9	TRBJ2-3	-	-	TGTGCCAGCAGCGCAGGGTCCGGGCCAGATACGCAGTATTTT	CASSAGSGPDTQYF
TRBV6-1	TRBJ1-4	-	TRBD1	TGTGCCAGCAGTGAGGCCGGGACAGGGGGAGAAAAACTGTTTTTT	CASSEAGTGGEKLFF
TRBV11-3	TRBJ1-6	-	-	TGTGCCAGCAGCTCCCAGGGGAAAGAGAATTCCCCCCTCCACTTT	CASSSQGKENSPLHF
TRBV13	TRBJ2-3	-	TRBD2	TGTGCCAGCAGCCTAACCGGGACTAGCGGGGGGGTAGGTACGCAGTATTTT	CASSLTGTSGGVGTQYF
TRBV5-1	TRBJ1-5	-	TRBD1	TGCGCCAGCAGCTTGACAACAGGGGGCGCGGAGCCCCAGCATTTT	CASSLTTGGAEPQHF
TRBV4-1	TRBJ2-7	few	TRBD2	TGCGCCAGCACCCCCGGCCCTAGCGGGGGGGTTCCCCTGAGCTCCTACGAGCAGTACTTC	CASTPGPSGGVPLSSYEQYF
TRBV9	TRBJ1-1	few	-	TGTGCCAGCGCTGGGGGAGGTAAGACTGAAGCTTTCTTT	CASAGGGKTEAFF
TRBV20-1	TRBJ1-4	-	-	TGCAGTGCTTTGACGGGGGAAAAACTGTTTTTT	CSALTGEKLFF
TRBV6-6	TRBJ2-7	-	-	TGTGCCTGCAGTTGGGACACTTTCTTATACGAGCAGTACTTC	CACSWDTFLYEQYF
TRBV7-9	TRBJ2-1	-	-	TGTGCCAGCAGCTTGGGCAGCTTGGAGCAGTTCTTC	CASSLGSLEQFF
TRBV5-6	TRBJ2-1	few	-	TGTGCCAGCATCCCGGGCCTAGCTTACAATGAGCAGTTCTTC	CASIPGLAYNEQFF
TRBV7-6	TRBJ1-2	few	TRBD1	TGTGCCAGCAGCTTAGCGCAGGGACAGGGATTTGGCTACACCTTC	CASSLAQGQGFGYTF
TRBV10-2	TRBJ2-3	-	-	TGCGCCAGCAGTTTGACAGGAGAGTTTCTGTATTTT	CASSLTGEFLYF
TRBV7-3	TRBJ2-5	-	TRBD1	TGTGCCAGCAGCGAGGACAGGTTCGAGACCCAGTACTTC	CASSEDRFETQYF
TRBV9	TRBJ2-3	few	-	TGTGCCAGCAGCGGGGCGGGAGATACGCAGTATTTT	CASSGAGDTQYF
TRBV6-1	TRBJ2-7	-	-	TGTGCCAGCCATGGCGCTACAGGACGCTACGAGCAGTACTTC	CASHGATGRYEQYF
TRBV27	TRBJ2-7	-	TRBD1	TGTGCCAGCAGTTTCTCCTCCGGGACAGGGAGTCCCTACGAGCAGTACTTC	CASSFSSGTGSPYEQYF
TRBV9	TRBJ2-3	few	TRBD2	TGTGCCAGCAGCCCCGAAAGTACCGGGACTAGCCCAGGCACAGATACGCAGTATTTT	CASSPESTGTSPGTDTQYF
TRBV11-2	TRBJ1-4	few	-	TGTGCCAGCAGCTTAGATGGCGGAGGGAATGAAAAACTGTTTTTT	CASSLDGGGNEKLFF
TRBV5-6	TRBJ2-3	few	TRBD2	TGTGCCAGCAGGGGGGAGACTAGCGGGGGACTCACAGATACGCAGTATTTT	CASRGETSGGLTDTQYF
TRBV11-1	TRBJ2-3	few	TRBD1	TGTGCCAGCAGCCGGACAGGGCTTACAGATACGCAGTATTTT	CASSRTGLTDTQYF
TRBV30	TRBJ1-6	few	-	TGTGCCTGGAGCTTTGGCCGGACATTCGATAATTCACCCCTCCACTTT	CAWSFGRTFDNSPLHF
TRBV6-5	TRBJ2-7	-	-	TGTGCCAGCAGTAACGGAGAGCTCTACGAGCAGTACTTC	CASSNGELYEQYF
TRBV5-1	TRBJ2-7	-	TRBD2	TGCGCCAGCAGCACGGGACTAGCGGGAGGTAGTGACGAGCAGTACTTC	CASSTGLAGGSDEQYF
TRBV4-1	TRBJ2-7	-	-	TGCGCCAGCAGCCCTATAGGGGGTCTTCTACTCGAGCAGTACTTC	CASSPIGGLLLEQYF
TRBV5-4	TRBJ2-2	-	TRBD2	TGTGCCAGCAGTTACATAGCGGGGGGTATCACCGGGGAGCTGTTTTTT	CASSYIAGGITGELFF
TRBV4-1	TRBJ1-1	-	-	TGCGCCAGCAGCCGCCTAATAGGGACTCTGGGATCTGAAGCTTTCTTT	CASSRLIGTLGSEAFF
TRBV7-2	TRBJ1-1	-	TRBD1	TGTGCCAGCAGCCCGGACAGGTTAGAGGAAGCTTTCTTT	CASSPDRLEEAFF
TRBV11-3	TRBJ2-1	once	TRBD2	TGTGCCAGCAGCCCGACCGGGACTAGCGGGGGAATCTACAATGAGCAGTTCTTC	CASSPTGTSGGIYNEQFF
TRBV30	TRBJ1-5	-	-	TGTGCCTGGAGCGAGTCGGGGGGATTAGGTCAGCCCCAGCATTTT	CAWSESGGLGQPQHF
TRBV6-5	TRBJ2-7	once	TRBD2	TGTGCCAGCAGCCGACTAGCGGGGACGGGGGAGCAGTACTTC	CASSRLAGTGEQYF
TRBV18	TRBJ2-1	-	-	TGTGCCAGCTCGCCCTACCCCCGGTCCTACAATGAGCAGTTCTTC	CASSPYPRSYNEQFF